This T cell receptor (beta chain) was observed in a study of blood T cells in healthy people across ages. This clonotype was counted between two and nine times. A second PCR of roughly 7 to 11 cycles used a sample-barcoded 5' primer and a J-beta primer mix. TCRdb independently ran MiXCR on the 5' RACE reads; one entry per CDR3 protein. The sample has about 720,000 distinct CDR3 sequences, roughly 25% seen once. The sample was also reused in another study, on T cells of mothers and their children. This second report adds: Donors comprised a few healthy Caucasian mothers plus their six children. Unrelated mother-child pairs always had slightly, but never significantly, lower normalized overlap than related pairs.

The sequence was collected from a boy aged 10-17 years in good health. The sequenced sample consisted of blood.

This CDR3 is CASSHKGQGPYEQYF. CDR3 nucleotide sequence: TGTGCCAGCAGCCATAAAGGACAGGGACCCTACGAGCAGTACTTC. The genes are TRBV12-3 or TRBV12-4 and TRBJ2-7, with 8 bases matching TRBD1. Germline trimming cut 6 bases from V and 2 bases from J; bases unmatched to any gene: 9. This CDR3 has 15 amino acids.